Below, 32 T cell receptor beta chains from the same sample are listed, as sequenced in a study of T cell responses to AZD1222 COVID-19 vaccine (dated by TCRdb to the early 2020s). What this sample's time point label stands for: baseline before first vaccination. The sample's treatment or condition label is to be understood as: meningococcal conjugate vaccine given as trial control. The method was the immunoSEQ multiplex PCR assay. Drawn from immuneACCESS, this table holds only the in-frame rearrangements with V and J called that TCRdb kept. Clones are partly lost; checked studies trace under half to an unresolved V gene and leave the rest unexplained. This sample holds 150,000 to 200,000 clones; about 89% were observed only once. The ten largest clonotypes hold approximately 2.5% of the sample. The source was peripheral blood, collected on day 0 of MenACWY control vaccination. These receptors all come from an adult in good health.

The chain combines TRBV19 with TRBJ2-7; D unclear. CDR3 length: 14 residues. In germline, CDR1 is LNHDA, CDR2 SQIVND (reference sequence). Trimming pared 3 bases from V and 2 bases from J, leaving 11 bases between. The CDR3, as DNA: TGTGCCAGTAGTATTGGACGGAGCCCCTACGAGCAGTACTTC. Encoded protein: CASSIGRSPYEQYF. The variable domain in full, with the rest retrieved from reference TRBV19 and TRBJ2-7, is DGGITQSPKYLFRKEGQNVTLSCEQNLNHDAMYWYRQDPGQGLRLIYYSQIVNDFQKGDIAEGYSVSREKKESFPLTVTSAQKNPTAFYLCASSIGRSPYEQYFGPGTRLTVT.

The chain joins TRBV6-5 to TRBJ2-1; TRBD2 matches at 9 bases. From germline, CDR1 is MNHEY and CDR2 SVGAGI. The CDR3 covers 13 residues. After removal of 6 bases from V and 12 bases from J, the junction contained 9 bases not matched to a gene. DNA of the CDR3: TGTGCCAGCAGCGATATTAGCGGGAGTATGCAGTTCTTC. It specifies CASSDISGSMQFF.

This chain uses TRBV6-4 with TRBJ2-2, with D uncertain. CDR3 size: 13 residues. V was shortened by 3 bases and J by 6 bases, with 8 bases between the two germline ends. Per the germline V gene, CDR1 is MRHNA and CDR2 is SNTAGT. The CDR3 spells CASSEDAPGELFF. The CDR3 DNA reads TGTGCCAGCAGTGAGGATGCCCCCGGGGAGCTGTTTTTT.

The chain combines TRBV11-3 with TRBJ2-1; D gene uncertain. This CDR3 has 15 residues. Germline V gene data show CDR1 as SGHNT and CDR2 as YENEEA. Trimming pared 0 bases from V and 6 bases from J, leaving 12 bases between. CDR3 in amino acids: CASSLEHERSNEQFF. Written as DNA, the CDR3 is TGTGCCAGCAGCTTAGAACACGAACGATCCAATGAGCAGTTCTTC.

V usage is TRBV5-6 and J usage is TRBJ2-1; possibly TRBD1 for D (6 bases). The CDR3 extends over 14 amino acids. V was trimmed by 3 bases and J by 7 bases, leaving 14 bases between them. Germline values: CDR1 SGHDT, CDR2 YYEEEE. In nucleotides, the CDR3 is TGTGCCAGCAGCTATAACAGGGCAGGGAATGAGCAGTTCTTC. Translation: CASSYNRAGNEQFF.

This clone was recorded only once. This chain joins TRBV12-3 or TRBV12-4 and TRBJ2-7; D gene unclear. The CDR3 is 13 residues long. V was clipped by 3 bases and J by 3 bases, with 9 bases between them. The CDR3: CASSFRGNYEQYF. CDR3 bases: TGTGCCAGCAGTTTTCGCGGAAACTACGAGCAGTACTTC.

Remarks on this clone: Germline is not matched at one junction end, which may reflect a read error. The chain joins TRBV28 to TRBJ2-3; no clear D. Germline lookup yields CDR1 MDHEN and CDR2 SYDVKM. CDR3 size: 17 residues. The CDR3 DNA follows: TGTGCCAGCAGTGTGTTCGCCACATCCCAAGACACAGTTACGCAGTATTTT. Its translation: CASSVFATSQDTVTQYF.

V and J are TRBV28 and TRBJ1-2; no clear D. Germline CDR1 and CDR2: MDHEN and SYDVKM. The CDR3 has 14 residues. The V end lost 2 bases, the J end lost 10 bases, and 17 bases lay between the germline ends. DNA for the CDR3: TGTGCCAGCAGTTTAACGGGTAAAGTTGAAGTCTACACCTTC. Protein: CASSLTGKVEVYTF.

The gene calls are TRBV5-1 and TRBJ2-1; 10 nucleotides match TRBD2. The CDR3 runs 15 residues. Trimming at V came to 7 bases and at J to 1 base, leaving 5 bases not matched to a gene. Germline CDR1 and CDR2: SGHRS and YFSETQ. The CDR3 reads CASAPSGSSYNEQFF. DNA for the CDR3: TGCGCCAGCGCACCTAGCGGGAGTTCCTACAATGAGCAGTTCTTC.

The chain carries TRBV28 and TRBJ2-3; D perhaps matches TRBD1 (6 bases). Germline lookup yields CDR1 MDHEN and CDR2 SYDVKM. V dropped 1 base and J dropped 6 bases, with 20 bases sitting between them. This CDR3 spans 17 amino acids. The CDR3 DNA follows: TGTGCCAGCAGTTTATCCCGGGACACCCTTCAAGGGGATACGCAGTATTTT. This gives the protein CASSLSRDTLQGDTQYF.

The rearrangement joins TRBV5-1 to TRBJ2-3, with 14 bases lining up with TRBD2. Germline lookup yields CDR1 SGHRS and CDR2 YFSETQ. CDR3 length: 17 amino acids. V lost 4 bases, J lost 1 base, and 5 bases stayed unmatched. This CDR3 reads CASSPGLAGGRTDTQYF. CDR3 DNA: TGCGCCAGCAGCCCCGGACTAGCGGGGGGCCGCACAGATACGCAGTATTTT.

This sequence joins TRBV6-1 and TRBJ2-3, with 10 nucleotides matching TRBD1. Germline V gene sequence: CDR1 MNHNS, CDR2 SASEGT. J was trimmed by 4 bases and V by 10 bases; bases with no gene match: 5. This CDR3 spans 13 amino acids. CDR3 region: CATGTGESDTQYF. The DNA for the CDR3 is TGTGCCACCGGGACAGGGGAGTCAGATACGCAGTATTTT.

This clone was counted a single time. The chain has TRBV5-1 and TRBJ1-1, with 9 nucleotides matching TRBD1. The CDR3 runs 15 residues. V gave up 5 bases and J gave up 6 bases; unmatched junction bases: 11. Germline CDR1 SGHRS, CDR2 YFSETQ. The CDR3 sequence: CASSNLQGAPAEAFF. DNA for the CDR3: TGCGCCAGCAGTAACTTACAGGGGGCGCCCGCTGAAGCTTTCTTT. The entire variable domain, with the rest obtained from reference TRBV5-1 and TRBJ1-1, is as follows: KAGVTQTPRYLIKTRGQQVTLSCSPISGHRSVSWYQQTPGQGLQFLFEYFSETQRNKGNFPGRFSGRQFSNSRSEMNVSTLELGDSALYLCASSNLQGAPAEAFFGQGTRLTVV.

V and J are TRBV6-6 and TRBJ1-1; no clear D gene. Germline V gene lookup returns CDR1 MNHNY and CDR2 SVGAGI (reference sequence). V lost 5 bases, J lost 4 bases, and 11 bases lay in between. The CDR3 extends over 13 amino acids. CDR3 sequence reads: CASSTTSGTEAFF. In nucleotides, the CDR3 is TGTGCCAGCAGTACTACCTCGGGCACTGAAGCTTTCTTT.

This chain joins TRBV6-5 and TRBJ2-1, with 9 bases identical to TRBD2. The germline V gene encodes CDR1 MNHEY and CDR2 SVGAGI. J lost 7 bases, V lost 2 bases, and 6 bases had no gene match. The CDR3 contains 15 residues. CDR3 DNA: TGTGCCAGCAGTTACGTGGCTAGCGGGGAGAATGAGCAGTTCTTC. Its protein is CASSYVASGENEQFF.

The gene calls are TRBV30 and TRBJ1-5; 9 bases agree with TRBD1. V was clipped by 3 bases and J by 2 bases; unmatched bases: 2. CDR1 is GTSNPN and CDR2 is SVGIG in the germline V gene (reference sequence). This CDR3 comprises 14 residues. CDR3 amino acids: CAWRGQGGNQPQHF. The CDR3 DNA reads as TGTGCCTGGAGGGGACAGGGTGGCAATCAGCCCCAGCATTTT.

The chain carries TRBV12-3 or TRBV12-4 and TRBJ2-1; TRBD1 aligns across 8 bases. V was pared by 4 bases and J by 6 bases, with 2 bases of the junction left unmatched. The CDR3 totals 13 residues. The CDR3 is CASSWTGLNEQFF. The CDR3 DNA is TGTGCCAGCAGTTGGACAGGGCTCAATGAGCAGTTCTTC.

The chain is built from TRBV28 and TRBJ2-1; TRBD1 might be the D (7 bases). V lost 1 base and J 6 bases, leaving 13 bases between the germline ends. Germline CDR1 is MDHEN and CDR2 is SYDVKM. The CDR3 extends over 15 amino acids. CDR3 region: CASSLYQGGSNEQFF. The DNA for the CDR3 is TGTGCCAGCAGTTTATATCAGGGGGGATCCAATGAGCAGTTCTTC.

This clone showed up just a few times. The chain uses TRBV7-2 and TRBJ1-2; tentative D call: TRBD1 (6 bases). The V gene lost 1 base and the J gene lost 5 bases, with 8 bases spanning the gap. The germline V gene has CDR1 SGHTA and CDR2 FQGNSA. This CDR3 is built from 13 residues. This chain's CDR3 is CASSLDGQYGYTF. In nucleotides, the CDR3 is TGTGCCAGCAGCTTAGATGGACAGTATGGCTACACCTTC.

The chain has TRBV25-1 and TRBJ1-3; tentatively, D is TRBD1 (5 bases). The CDR3 length is 16 residues. CDR1 is MGHDK, CDR2 SYGVNS, per germline. V was cut by 1 base and J by 0 bases, with 10 bases left in between. CDR3 sequence: CASSESTRASGNTIYF. CDR3 nucleotides: TGTGCCAGCAGTGAATCGACCAGGGCCTCTGGAAACACCATATATTTT.

The CDR3 sequence: CASSLGTSGGNEQFF. As DNA, the CDR3 is TGTGCCAGCAGCCTCGGGACTAGCGGGGGCAATGAGCAGTTCTTC. The chain recombines TRBV3-1 (or the pseudogene TRBV3-2) with TRBJ2-1, with 14 bases lining up with TRBD2. The CDR3 has 15 amino acids. With V trimmed by 4 bases and J by 6 bases, 2 bases remained unmatched. Germline V CDR1 and CDR2: LGHDT, YNNKEL (reference sequence).

The V and J genes are TRBV19 and TRBJ1-5, with 7 bases matching TRBD1. There are 15 residues in the CDR3. Germline V gene sequence: CDR1 LNHDA, CDR2 SQIVND (reference sequence). V shed 4 bases and J 1 base; nucleotides not matched to a gene: 4. CDR3: CASSKGQLSNQPQHF. CDR3 sequence (DNA): TGTGCCAGTAGTAAGGGACAGCTGAGCAATCAGCCCCAGCATTTT. The variable domain in full, with the rest retrieved from reference TRBV19 and TRBJ1-5, is DGGITQSPKYLFRKEGQNVTLSCEQNLNHDAMYWYRQDPGQGLRLIYYSQIVNDFQKGDIAEGYSVSREKKESFPLTVTSAQKNPTAFYLCASSKGQLSNQPQHFGDGTRLSIL.

The genes are TRBV13 and TRBJ2-1; 10 bases are a match to TRBD2. CDR1 is PRHDT, CDR2 FYEKMQ, per germline (reference sequence). The V gene end was trimmed by 5 bases and the J gene end by 6 bases; junction bases not matched to a gene: 16. The CDR3 consists of 18 residues. The CDR3 DNA is TGTGCCAGCAGCACCCAGGGTCAGGGACTAGCGTCTTTCAATGAGCAGTTCTTC. Encoded protein: CASSTQGQGLASFNEQFF.

The chain employs TRBV24-1 and TRBJ2-3; TRBD2 matches at 10 bases. The V gene end was trimmed by 10 bases and the J gene end by 6 bases; junction bases not matched to a gene: 12. The germline gives CDR1 KGHDR, CDR2 SFDVKD. The CDR3 runs to 15 residues. Here the CDR3 reads CATQTSGTMGDTQYF. In DNA, the CDR3 is TGTGCCACGCAAACTAGCGGGACCATGGGCGATACGCAGTATTTT.

The genes are TRBV29-1 and TRBJ2-1; D is undetermined. CDR3 size: 15 residues. CDR1 is SQVTM, CDR2 ANQGSEA, per germline. Trimming left V 1 base short and J 3 bases short, with 13 bases between. CDR3 loop: CSVEGATTNYNEQFF. The CDR3 DNA reads TGCAGCGTTGAAGGAGCCACTACAAACTACAATGAGCAGTTCTTC.

The J gene is TRBJ1-6, the V gene TRBV7-2; possible D gene TRBD1, 5 bases. V was clipped by 2 bases and J by 10 bases, with 15 bases between them. Germline-derived CDR1 and CDR2 are SGHTA and FQGNSA. The length of the CDR3 is 15 residues. The CDR3 protein is CASSLPKSGRSPLHF. CDR3 in DNA: TGTGCCAGCAGCTTACCTAAGTCAGGGCGGTCACCCCTCCACTTT.

This rearrangement joins TRBV9 to TRBJ1-4, with TRBD1 matching 7 bases. With 0 bases clipped from V and 8 bases from J, the junction kept 7 bases outside the gene matches. The CDR3 contains 15 residues. CDR1 is SGDLS and CDR2 is YYNGEE in the germline V gene. The CDR3 spells CASSVESGGGEKLFF. CDR3 sequence (DNA): TGTGCCAGCAGCGTAGAATCAGGGGGAGGCGAAAAACTGTTTTTT.

The chain carries TRBV24-1 and TRBJ2-3, with TRBD1 matching 11 bases. CDR1 KGHDR and CDR2 SFDVKD come from the germline V gene. The CDR3 is 14 amino acids. V lost 9 bases and J lost 4; bases outside the gene matches: 5. The CDR3 DNA reads as TGTGCCACCTCGCCGGGACAGGGGGCAGATACGCAGTATTTT. This gives the protein CATSPGQGADTQYF.

The CDR3 DNA reads TGTGCCAGCAGCCAAGATCAAAACAATGAGCAGTTCTTC. Translated: CASSQDQNNEQFF. This rearrangement joins TRBV4-2 to TRBJ2-1, with unresolved D. Germline lookup yields CDR1 LGHNA and CDR2 YNFKEQ. CDR3 length: 13 amino acids. V was shortened by 0 bases and J by 5 bases, with 5 bases between the two germline ends.

The rearrangement uses TRBV19 and TRBJ1-2; D is perhaps TRBD1 (6 bases). CDR1 and CDR2 (germline): LNHDA, SQIVND (reference sequence). This CDR3 contains 15 residues. V was shortened by 0 bases and J by 6 bases, with 14 bases between the two germline ends. CDR3 sequence: CASSIDLLPGDGYTF. DNA for the CDR3: TGTGCCAGTAGTATAGATCTATTGCCAGGGGATGGCTACACCTTC.

This sequence joins TRBV14 and TRBJ2-7; D uncertain. Trimming pared 1 base from V and 1 base from J, leaving 8 bases between. Germline V gene data show CDR1 as SGHDN and CDR2 as FVKESK. The CDR3 has 14 residues. CDR3 DNA: TGTGCCAGCAGCCAAGGTTTAGGATCCTACGAGCAGTACTTC. This translates into CASSQGLGSYEQYF.

This clone appeared a few times. V usage is TRBV3-1 (or the pseudogene TRBV3-2) and J usage is TRBJ1-1; D uncertain. V was cut by 0 bases and J by 4 bases, with 9 bases left in between. Germline CDR1 LGHDT, CDR2 YNNKEL (reference sequence). The CDR3 totals 14 residues. CDR3 region: CASSQDLGGTEAFF. The DNA of the CDR3 is TGTGCCAGCAGCCAAGATTTGGGTGGCACTGAAGCTTTCTTT.